The clone carrying this T cell receptor beta chain was counted ten times or more. Assay used: immunoSEQ multiplex PCR; TCRdb lists only in-frame clones, some missing. The sample lists roughly 65,000 clones; about four fifths were seen once. This sample stems from a study of blood T cell repertoires in COVID-19. Trimming took 7 bases from V and 2 from J, leaving 9 bases between them. The germline V gene has CDR1 SNHLY and CDR2 FYNNEI. The CDR3 is 13 amino acids. Sequencing was done on a sample of peripheral blood. The chain has TRBV2 and TRBJ2-1; no clear D. The sequence was obtained from a human donor in a cohort sampled during active COVID-19. CDR3 residues: CASKLGTYNEQFF. The CDR3 DNA reads TGTGCCAGCAAGTTGGGCACCTACAATGAGCAGTTCTTC.